This T cell receptor (beta chain) was recorded in a study of Ad26.COV2.S vaccination and SARS-CoV-2 variants. Study outcomes and limitations: Substantial response breadth was reportedly seen for spike-specific CD8+ and CD4+ T cells after vaccination.

In regard to this clone: Its specificity is not known.

Deletions cut 2 bases from V and 7 bases from J, with 18 bases between. The CDR3 runs 16 residues. CDR1 is ENHRY and CDR2 is SYGVKD in the germline V gene. The data were produced by immunoSEQ multiplex PCR, yet TCRdb's version contains in-frame clones alone and is incomplete. The top ten clones hold 1.5% to 2% of a sample with approximately 460,000 clones, roughly 87% of them seen once. The treatment: some 20 received Ad26.COV2.S at low or high dose, single or two shots; about 5 received placebo; per-sample allocation not given. Day 63 following the first vaccine or placebo injection was when the samples were taken.

The chain carries TRBV10-3 and TRBJ1-5; D ambiguous. The receptor comes from a person aged 18-65 years who received the Ad26.COV2.S COVID-19 vaccine or a placebo. Sequencing was performed on peripheral blood, taken in a trial of Ad26.COV2.S vaccine versus placebo. DNA of the CDR3: TGTGCCATCAGTGAGAAGGCCGTCGGCGTGATCCAGCCCCAGCATTTT. This sequence encodes CAISEKAVGVIQPQHF.